One and the same sample provided the 6 T cell receptor beta chains below, sequenced in a study of post-analysis software for immune sequencing data. Findings of the study overall: Among five TRBV segments more frequent in patients than controls were TRBV5-6, TRBV5-1 and TRBV20-1.

Every TCR beta cDNA library bore unique molecular identifiers. TCRdb passed the PCR reads through MiXCR, listing each CDR3 protein once. Of 800,000 to 950,000 distinct CDR3 sequences in the sample, 53% were seen once. What these receptors recognize is not known. The specimen sequenced was blood. Every receptor here comes from a girl aged 10 to 17 with multiple sclerosis.

The chain recombines TRBV20-1 with TRBJ2-3, with 8 bases identical to TRBD1. CDR1 and CDR2 from the germline V gene are DFQATT and SNEGSKA (reference sequence). There are 15 residues in the CDR3. J gave up 3 bases and V 3 bases, and 8 bases lay outside the gene matches. CDR3 sequence reads: CSASPRTGRTDTQYF. CDR3 sequence (DNA): TGCAGTGCTAGCCCGAGGACAGGGAGGACAGATACGCAGTATTTT.

V usage is TRBV20-1 and J usage is TRBJ2-3; D gene unclear. Germline CDR1 DFQATT, CDR2 SNEGSKA (reference sequence). The CDR3 is made up of 13 amino acids. Trimming removed 5 bases from V and 2 bases from J, with 11 bases in between. As DNA, the CDR3 is TGCAGTGCTTCCCCGTGGACCACAGATACGCAGTATTTT. Protein sequence: CSASPWTTDTQYF.

In its sample, this clonotype was seen a few times. The chain uses TRBV6-4 and TRBJ2-4; D uncertain. V was shortened by 7 bases and J by 1 base, with 17 bases between the two germline ends. This CDR3 is 16 amino acids long. The germline V gene has CDR1 MRHNA and CDR2 SNTAGT. CDR3 sequence (DNA): TGTGCCAGCAAGATCCCGGCCTCAATTGCCAAAAACATTCAGTACTTC. It encodes CASKIPASIAKNIQYF.

This chain links TRBV20-1 with TRBJ2-5; D not resolved. V was shortened by 2 bases and J by 3 bases, with 10 bases between the two germline ends. This CDR3 is 13 amino acids long. Germline values: CDR1 DFQATT, CDR2 SNEGSKA (reference sequence). CDR3 bases: TGCAGTGCTAGATACCGAAGGGAAGAGACCCAGTACTTC. This translates into CSARYRREETQYF.

A single count supports this clonotype. This CDR3 is CASSRGWLETQYF. Written as DNA, the CDR3 is TGTGCCAGCAGCCGGGGCTGGTTAGAGACCCAGTACTTC. This chain links TRBV7-3 with TRBJ2-5; D may match TRBD1 or TRBD2 (5 bases each). Germline assignment: CDR1 SGHTA and CDR2 FQGTGA. V gave up 5 bases and J gave up 4 bases, with 11 bases separating them. CDR3 length: 13 residues.

The chain uses TRBV7-9 and TRBJ2-1; 7 bases match TRBD1. The CDR3 extends over 12 amino acids. Trimming cost V 6 bases and J 8 bases; bases outside gene matches: 4. Germline CDR1 and CDR2: SEHNR and FQNEAQ (reference sequence). CDR3 sequence (DNA): TGTGCCAGCAGGAACAGGGGCGATGAGCAGTTCTTC. Amino acids: CASRNRGDEQFF.